This T cell receptor beta chain is drawn from a study of blood T cell repertoires in COVID-19 (dated by TCRdb to 2018 to 2020). About the investigation overall: Collaborator samples came from the United States, Italy and Spain and covered acute and convalescent phases of COVID-19. Sample metadata almost always included a de-identified subject ID, COVID-19 status, age in years and sex. Deeply sampled blood TCRbeta repertoires from subjects exposed to, actively infected with, or recovered from COVID-19 were included in the dataset. A freely available public database, intended as a resource for researchers studying the immune response to SARS-CoV-2, is where the repertoires were released. Where available, HLA class I and class II types were taken from metadata supplied by the sample provider and were not determined by assay-based typing. The prospective study material was composed of cDNA or gDNA derived from T cells, B-cell-depleted T cells, or PBMCs. Samples came from the ongoing ImmuneRACE study (first 160 participants) plus 1,254 subjects from 6 global collaborators. Overall study results and their limits: The quantity of clinical and demographic metadata differed by source and by participant and was supplied without curation.

Concerning this clone: The target of this receptor is not known. The sample holds no much larger clone one base away, and base qualities are not on file.

TCRbeta CDR3 regions were amplified from genomic DNA by means of the immunoSEQ Assay, a bias-controlled multiplex PCR. The original methods were these. The number of nucleated cells in each sample was estimated by amplification of reference gene primers within the assay. To quantify the absolute abundance of each unique TCRbeta CDR3 rearrangement, sequence reads were collapsed and filtered. Productive Simpson clonality was computed per sample as the square root of Simpson's diversity index over productive rearrangements. TCRdb carries this immuneACCESS record with in-frame sequences only. Its versions omit some clonotypes, under half of them owing to an unresolved V gene in the studies checked, with the rest unexplained. Clone size and V and J calls were adopted from that table, with D and trimming inferred from the DNA. Here the sample has some 100,000 clones; approximately 90% occur a single time. The top ten clones comprise more than 0.85% of the sample.

The collaborating institutions used their own protocols to collect whole blood in K2EDTA tubes. For TCRbeta analysis, collaborator samples were shipped as frozen whole blood, as isolated PBMCs, or as DNA extracted from either sample type. From the germline V gene, CDR1 is ENHRY and CDR2 is SYGVKD. V and J lose 2 bases and 6 bases, and a span of 11 bases separates them. The CDR3 runs 13 residues from the cysteine to the valine. The entry retains the CDR3 DNA only, 39 bases that are in frame from base 1. This sequence originates from a man in his sixties with acute or convalescent COVID-19. This chain joins TRBV10-3 to TRBJ2-7; the D segment could be TRBD1, given 6 matching bases. The material sequenced was peripheral blood. The DNA sequence follows: TGTGCCATCAGTGAGACAGGGAGTGTCGAGCAGTACGTC. It encodes CAISETGSVEQYV.